This T cell receptor (beta chain) came from a study of identical twins. Notes on the study in general: Modelling underestimated the level of out-of-frame TCR alpha sharing observed in monozygotic twins. Researchers reported weaker excess twin sharing in beta out-of-frame sequences.

TCRdb itself ran the 5' RACE reads through MiXCR, one entry per CDR3 protein. The repertoire holds a few hundred thousand distinct CDR3 sequences, with roughly 9.5% as singletons. CDR3 length: 13 residues. Trimming removed 4 bases at V and 5 bases at J, with 12 bases between. The germline gives CDR1 SGHRS, CDR2 YFSETQ. This clonotype has just a few counts. The antigen remains undetermined. This sample was shared with a second study, whose subject was yellow fever vaccine responses in identical twins. That source notes: Twins showed a vaccine T cell response that reportedly seemed partly convergent, partly personalized.

The sample consisted of PBMCs. The V gene is TRBV5-1, the J gene TRBJ2-5; no clear D. The sequence was collected from a woman younger than 35 in good health. CDR3 protein: CASSQSGAETQYF. The CDR3 DNA is TGCGCCAGCAGCCAGTCTGGCGCCGAGACCCAGTACTTC.